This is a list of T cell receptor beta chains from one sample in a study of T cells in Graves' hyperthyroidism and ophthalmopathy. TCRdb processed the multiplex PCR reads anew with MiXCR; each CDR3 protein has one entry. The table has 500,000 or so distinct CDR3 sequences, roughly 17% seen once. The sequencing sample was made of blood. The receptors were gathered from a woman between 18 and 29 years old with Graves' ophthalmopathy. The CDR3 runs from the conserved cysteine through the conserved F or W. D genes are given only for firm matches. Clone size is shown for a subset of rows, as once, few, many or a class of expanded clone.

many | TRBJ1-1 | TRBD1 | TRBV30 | CAWGTGGIAFF | TGTGCCTGGGGGACAGGGGGAATAGCTTTCTTT
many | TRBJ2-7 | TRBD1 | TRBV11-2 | CASSTGTVYEQYF | TGTGCCAGCTCCACCGGGACAGTCTACGAGCAGTACTTC
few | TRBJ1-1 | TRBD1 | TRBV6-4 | CASSEGTGRDTEAFF | TGTGCCAGCAGTGAGGGGACAGGGCGTGACACTGAAGCTTTCTTT
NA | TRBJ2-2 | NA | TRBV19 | CASSIQANTGELFF | TGTGCCAGTAGTATACAGGCGAACACCGGGGAGCTGTTTTTT
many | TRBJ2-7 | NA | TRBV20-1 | CSARDRALGAGISYEQYF | TGCAGTGCTAGAGATCGGGCCCTCGGGGCGGGGATCTCCTACGAGCAGTACTTC
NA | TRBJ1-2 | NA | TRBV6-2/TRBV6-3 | CASSNTGGGGYTF | TGTGCCAGCAGTAATACAGGAGGAGGTGGCTACACCTTC
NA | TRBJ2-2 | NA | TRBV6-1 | CASRPQGGGGTGELFF | TGTGCCAGCAGACCACAGGGAGGAGGCGGCACCGGGGAGCTGTTTTTT
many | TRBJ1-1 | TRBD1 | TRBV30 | CAWSLPDRYEAFF | TGTGCCTGGAGTCTCCCGGACAGGTATGAAGCTTTCTTT
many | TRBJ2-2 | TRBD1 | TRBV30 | CASETGDTGELFF | TGTGCCTCGGAAACAGGGGACACCGGGGAGCTGTTTTTT
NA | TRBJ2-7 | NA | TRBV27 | CASRLEGQQYF | TGTGCCAGCAGGCTCGAGGGACAGCAGTACTTC